These 32 T cell receptor beta chains were all obtained from the same sample, sequenced in a study of CD8 T cells in Susac syndrome (dated by TCRdb to about 2019). Library preparation used the immunoSEQ multiplex PCR assay. RNA was extracted using the RNeasy kit, and roughly 0.45 to 1 microgram was reverse transcribed with random hexamers. Clones were called with MiXCR by TCRdb after fastp trimmed the public reads at Q25, and only in-frame beta chains were retained. Rows are combined by CDR3 protein, so each entry shows the most common genes and DNA. The sample profile shows roughly 50,000 distinct CDR3 sequences; more than 85% of them were found once. The top ten clones comprise about 0.54% of the sample. The specimen was CD8+ T cells from PBMCs. Source of these receptors: a human donor in good health.

V and J are TRBV7-9 and TRBJ1-2; 8 bases match TRBD1. The J segment lost 4 bases and the V segment lost 5 bases, leaving 9 bases of the junction unmatched. Germline V gene data show CDR1 as SEHNR and CDR2 as FQNEAQ (reference sequence). The CDR3 has 15 residues. Here the CDR3 DNA reads TGTGCCAGCAGCCAATTCCTGGGACAGGCCTATGGCTACACCTTC. This gives the protein CASSQFLGQAYGYTF.

J is TRBJ1-5 and V is TRBV19; 12 positions agree with TRBD1. The CDR3 runs 15 residues. V was clipped by 5 bases and J by 6 bases; unmatched bases: 5. The V gene's germline CDR1 is LNHDA and CDR2 SQIVND (reference sequence). CDR3 nucleotide sequence: TGTGCCAGTAGTGGGGACAGGGGGCTGATTCAGCCCCAGCATTTT. Translated, it gives CASSGDRGLIQPQHF. Full variable domain (outside the CDR3, taken from reference TRBV19 and TRBJ1-5): DGGITQSPKYLFRKEGQNVTLSCEQNLNHDAMYWYRQDPGQGLRLIYYSQIVNDFQKGDIAEGYSVSREKKESFPLTVTSAQKNPTAFYLCASSGDRGLIQPQHFGDGTRLSIL.

V and J are TRBV27 and TRBJ1-5, with D possibly matching TRBD1 (5 bases). CDR1 and CDR2 (germline): MNHEY, SMNVEV (reference sequence). V lost 2 bases and J 8 bases, leaving 10 bases between the germline ends. The CDR3 spans 13 residues. The CDR3 nucleotides read TGTGCCAGCAGTTTAAGGCAGGGTAAGCCCCAGCATTTT. Translation: CASSLRQGKPQHF.

This clonotype has a handful of counts. The chain joins TRBV28 to TRBJ2-7; either TRBD1 or TRBD2 may supply D (5 bases each). The CDR3 totals 14 residues. Germline CDR1 is MDHEN and CDR2 is SYDVKM. The V end lost 6 bases, the J end lost 6 bases, and 18 bases lay between the germline ends. The CDR3 DNA sequence: TGTGCCAGCAGCTACGGGGCGAACCGGGGCGAGCAGTACTTC. Translated, it gives CASSYGANRGEQYF.

This rearrangement joins TRBV20-1 to TRBJ2-7; perhaps TRBD2 as D (6 bases). This CDR3 is 12 amino acids long. CDR1 is DFQATT and CDR2 is SNEGSKA in the germline V gene (reference sequence). Trimming shortened V by 5 bases and J by 1 base, and 9 bases separated the two germline ends. CDR3 sequence (DNA): TGCAGTGCTTGGGGGGTGTCCTACGAGCAGTACTTC. Protein product: CSAWGVSYEQYF.

The chain links TRBV7-6 to TRBJ2-7; 8 bases fit TRBD2. Trimming cost V 4 bases and J 0 bases; bases outside gene matches: 8. Germline V gene data show CDR1 as SGHVS and CDR2 as FNYEAQ. The CDR3 loop spans 16 amino acids. Here the CDR3 DNA reads TGTGCCAGCAGCTCCGAGTCGGGACTAGTCTCCTACGAGCAGTACTTC. Amino acid sequence: CASSSESGLVSYEQYF. The variable domain in full, with the rest retrieved from reference TRBV7-6 and TRBJ2-7, is GAGVSQSPRYKVTKRGQDVALRCDPISGHVSLYWYRQALGQGPEFLTYFNYEAQQDKSGLPNDRFSAERPEGSISTLTIQRTEQRDSAMYRCASSSESGLVSYEQYFGPGTRLTVT.

The rearrangement uses TRBV5-1 and TRBJ1-1, with no clear D. V dropped 3 bases and J dropped 4 bases, with 10 bases sitting between them. Germline assignment: CDR1 SGHRS and CDR2 YFSETQ. The CDR3 spans 13 residues. The CDR3 nucleotides read TGCGCCAGCAGCTCCCCCCCCTCCACTGAAGCTTTCTTT. It translates to CASSSPPSTEAFF.

The chain joins TRBV7-9 to TRBJ2-5; D ambiguous. Trimming left V 5 bases short and J 5 bases short, with 15 bases between. The germline V gene has CDR1 SEHNR and CDR2 FQNEAQ (reference sequence). The CDR3 consists of 14 residues. The CDR3 reads CASSQSPWVETQYF. In DNA form, the CDR3 reads TGTGCCAGCAGCCAGTCACCTTGGGTGGAGACCCAGTACTTC.

The genes are TRBV27 and TRBJ1-5; TRBD1 agrees at 9 bases. Germline V CDR1 and CDR2: MNHEY, SMNVEV (reference sequence). V gave up 2 bases and J gave up 4 bases; unmatched junction bases: 9. The CDR3 has 17 residues. The chain's CDR3 is CASSLKGDRVFNQPQHF. CDR3 DNA sequence: TGTGCCAGCAGTTTAAAGGGGGACAGGGTTTTTAATCAGCCCCAGCATTTT.

CDR3 sequence reads: CASSFWTESYEQYF. As DNA, the CDR3 is TGTGCCAGCAGCTTCTGGACGGAATCCTACGAGCAGTACTTC. The chain combines TRBV13 with TRBJ2-7; D not certain. The CDR3 length is 14 residues. V was cut by 3 bases and J by 1 base, with 10 bases left in between. Germline V lookup: CDR1 PRHDT, CDR2 FYEKMQ (reference sequence). The complete variable domain, with remaining parts taken from reference TRBV13 and TRBJ2-7, reads AAGVIQSPRHLIKEKRETATLKCYPIPRHDTVYWYQQGPGQDPQFLISFYEKMQSDKGSIPDRFSAQQFSDYHSELNMSSLELGDSALYFCASSFWTESYEQYFGPGTRLTVT.

The J gene is TRBJ2-1, the V gene TRBV5-1; TRBD1 agrees at 7 bases. The CDR3 length is 14 residues. CDR1 and CDR2 (germline): SGHRS, YFSETQ. The ends lost 4 bases at V and 4 bases at J; junction bases unmatched: 5. In DNA, the CDR3 is TGCGCCAGCAGCCAAGGGACAGATTACAATGAGCAGTTCTTC. It codes for CASSQGTDYNEQFF.

The rearrangement joins TRBV2 to TRBJ2-3; weak D call: TRBD1 (5 bases). Germline V gene sequence: CDR1 SNHLY, CDR2 FYNNEI. The ends were cut back, 4 bases at V and 6 bases at J, with 14 bases in the middle. CDR3 length equals 14 residues. CDR3 coding DNA: TGTGCCAGCAGTGGACAGACAGTTTGGGATACGCAGTATTTT. Amino acids: CASSGQTVWDTQYF.

This clonotype has just one count. This sequence joins TRBV4-1 and TRBJ2-5; the D call may be TRBD1 or TRBD2 (5 bases each). The germline V gene encodes CDR1 MGHRA and CDR2 YSYEKL. V was cut by 4 bases and J by 5 bases, with 11 bases left in between. The CDR3 has 13 residues. CDR3 sequence: CASSLREGETQYF. The CDR3 nucleotides read TGCGCCAGCAGCCTCCGCGAGGGGGAGACCCAGTACTTC.

The chain joins TRBV27 to TRBJ1-4; D is perhaps TRBD1 (6 bases). The CDR3 covers 15 residues. In germline, CDR1 is MNHEY, CDR2 SMNVEV (reference sequence). The germline V and J ends were trimmed by 7 bases and 4 bases, with 16 bases remaining between them. The DNA of the CDR3 is TGTGCCAGCAAACGATCTACAGGGTATAATGAAAAACTGTTTTTT. Translated: CASKRSTGYNEKLFF.

The CDR3 reads CASSRRPFDTDTQYF. CDR3 nucleotide sequence: TGTGCCAGCAGTCGAAGACCCTTCGATACAGATACGCAGTATTTT. The gene calls are TRBV25-1 and TRBJ2-3; D remains unclear. CDR1 and CDR2 (germline): MGHDK, SYGVNS. The CDR3 extends over 15 amino acids. V lost 5 bases and J lost 3, with 15 bases in between. The variable domain in full, completed from reference TRBV25-1 and TRBJ2-3, reads EADIYQTPRYLVIGTGKKITLECSQTMGHDKMYWYQQDPGMELHLIHYSYGVNSTEKGDLSSESTVSRIRTEHFPLTLESARPSHTSQYLCASSRRPFDTDTQYFGPGTRLTVL.

The CDR3 DNA follows: TGTGCCTGGAGCCTCGACTACACCGGGGAGCTGTTTTTT. It yields the protein CAWSLDYTGELFF. The chain is built from TRBV30 and TRBJ2-2; no firm D call. The CDR3 contains 13 residues. The V end lost 3 bases, the J end lost 3 bases, and 8 bases lay between the germline ends. In germline, CDR1 is GTSNPN, CDR2 SVGIG (reference sequence).

The chain employs TRBV7-9 and TRBJ2-1, with a weak D call TRBD2 (6 bases). CDR1 SEHNR and CDR2 FQNEAQ come from the germline V gene (reference sequence). V shed 8 bases and J shed 5 bases, with 10 bases lying between them. This CDR3 contains 12 residues. The DNA of the CDR3 is TGTGCCAGCGCACCGGGGGACAATGAGCAGTTCTTC. It specifies CASAPGDNEQFF.

This chain links TRBV29-1 with TRBJ2-7, with 12 bases aligning to TRBD2. CDR1 SQVTM and CDR2 ANQGSEA come from the germline V gene. V trimming: 6 bases; J trimming: 3 bases; junction bases outside the gene matches: 6. CDR3 length: 14 amino acids. The CDR3 reads CSVTATSGSYEQYF. CDR3 in DNA: TGCAGCGTAACAGCGACTAGCGGGAGCTACGAGCAGTACTTC.

The chain is built from TRBV24-1 and TRBJ2-7; TRBD1 agrees at 9 bases. The CDR3 consists of 15 residues. Germline V gives CDR1 KGHDR, CDR2 SFDVKD. Losses at the gene ends were 3 bases for V and 5 bases for J; bases not matched to a gene: 7. DNA of the CDR3: TGTGCCACCAGTGATCCCACAGGGGGCTTAGACGAGCAGTACTTC. Protein product: CATSDPTGGLDEQYF.

The chain joins TRBV29-1 to TRBJ2-3; TRBD2 matches 8 bases. J gave up 7 bases and V 3 bases, and 6 bases lay outside the gene matches. CDR1 is SQVTM and CDR2 is ANQGSEA in the germline V gene. The CDR3 runs 13 residues. The CDR3 DNA is TGCAGCGTTGATCAGCGGGAGCTTAATACGCAGTATTTT. Translated, it gives CSVDQRELNTQYF.

This clonotype was picked up a small number of times. This chain links TRBV30 with TRBJ2-2; TRBD2 aligns across 11 bases. Germline-derived CDR1 and CDR2 are GTSNPN and SVGIG (reference sequence). The CDR3 is 15 amino acids. Trimming removed 0 bases from V and 5 bases from J; junction bases left unmatched: 2. Written as DNA, the CDR3 is TGTGCCTGGAGTGTTCTAGCGGGAGGTACCGGGGAGCTGTTTTTT. Encoded protein: CAWSVLAGGTGELFF.

This chain connects TRBV19 to TRBJ1-2; D gene ambiguous. This CDR3 comprises 15 residues. Germline V gives CDR1 LNHDA, CDR2 SQIVND (reference sequence). V was pared by 3 bases and J by 4 bases, with 15 bases between. CDR3 coding DNA: TGTGCCAGTAGTATGATCGCGGGCGAGGGCTATGGCTACACCTTC. The encoded protein is CASSMIAGEGYGYTF.

The V and J genes are TRBV6-2 or TRBV6-3 and TRBJ2-1; 7 nucleotides line up with TRBD1. Germline CDR1 is MNHEY and CDR2 is SVGEGT. The CDR3 has 15 residues. V lost 6 bases and J lost 0; bases outside the gene matches: 5. Here the CDR3 DNA reads TGTGCCAGCAGGAGGACAGGCAGCTCCTACAATGAGCAGTTCTTC. It yields the protein CASRRTGSSYNEQFF.

The gene calls are TRBV28 and TRBJ2-1, with TRBD2 identical over 8 bases. CDR1 MDHEN and CDR2 SYDVKM come from the germline V gene. The CDR3 spans 16 residues. The V and J ends lost 5 bases and 3 bases, in that order; junction bases with no gene match: 9. As DNA, the CDR3 is TGTGCCAGCAGTCTCCCAGCGGGAGCTTTCTACAATGAGCAGTTCTTC. The encoded protein is CASSLPAGAFYNEQFF.

The gene calls are TRBV19 and TRBJ1-3; the D is unclear. Per the germline V gene, CDR1 is LNHDA and CDR2 is SQIVND (reference sequence). V dropped 4 bases and J dropped 0 bases, with 16 bases sitting between them. The CDR3 contains 17 residues. This chain's CDR3 is CASSTASYYSSGNTIYF. CDR3 coding DNA: TGTGCCAGTAGTACCGCCTCTTACTACAGCTCTGGAAACACCATATATTTT.

The chain has TRBV6-2 or TRBV6-3 and TRBJ2-7, with TRBD2 matching over 8 bases. V gave up 2 bases and J gave up 2 bases; unmatched junction bases: 14. CDR3 length: 18 amino acids. CDR1 and CDR2 (germline): MNHEY, SVGEGT. The CDR3 reads CASSYGLAGDFRTYEQYF. The CDR3 nucleotides read TGTGCCAGCAGTTACGGGCTAGCGGGCGATTTCCGGACCTACGAGCAGTACTTC.

This clonotype turned up a few times. The V and J genes are TRBV2 and TRBJ2-6; D might be TRBD1 (6 bases). This CDR3 region has 18 residues. Germline V gene lookup returns CDR1 SNHLY and CDR2 FYNNEI. Deletions cut 8 bases from V and 1 base from J, with 21 bases between. CDR3 sequence reads: CASASSGTLDSGANVLTF. CDR3 nucleotides: TGTGCCAGCGCTTCGTCCGGGACACTTGATTCTGGGGCCAACGTCCTGACTTTC.

The V gene is TRBV2, the J gene TRBJ2-7, with D uncertain. The CDR3 runs to 12 residues. CDR1 is SNHLY, CDR2 FYNNEI, per germline. V lost 5 bases and J lost 2, with 7 bases in between. CDR3 coding DNA: TGTGCCAGCAGTCCGACTGCCTACGAGCAGTACTTC. As protein: CASSPTAYEQYF. Together with reference TRBV2 and TRBJ2-7, the CDR3 gives the full variable domain: EPEVTQTPSHQVTQMGQEVILRCVPISNHLYFYWYRQILGQKVEFLVSFYNNEISEKSEIFDDQFSVERPDGSNFTLKIRSTKLEDSAMYFCASSPTAYEQYFGPGTRLTVT.

Here the CDR3 reads CASSYSWDFSSTDTQYF. The DNA for the CDR3 is TGTGCCAGCAGTTACTCCTGGGACTTTTCTAGCACAGATACGCAGTATTTT. This sequence joins TRBV6-2 or TRBV6-3 and TRBJ2-3, with a weak D call TRBD2 (6 bases). The CDR3 covers 17 residues. The ends were cut back, 0 bases at V and 0 bases at J, with 13 bases in the middle. The germline V gene encodes CDR1 MNHEY and CDR2 SVGEGT.

V gene TRBV7-9 combines with J gene TRBJ2-1; D is perhaps TRBD2 (6 bases). V was pared by 5 bases and J by 7 bases, with 24 bases between. Germline values: CDR1 SEHNR, CDR2 FQNEAQ (reference sequence). This CDR3 region has 17 residues. CDR3 coding DNA: TGTGCCAGCAGCCCGACCCGCGGGACTTCCGAGGGGAATGAGCAGTTCTTC. Protein product: CASSPTRGTSEGNEQFF.

The chain joins TRBV20-1 to TRBJ2-3; 7 bases line up with TRBD1. V lost 5 bases to trimming and J lost 4 bases; unmatched junction nucleotides: 3. Per the germline V gene, CDR1 is DFQATT and CDR2 is SNEGSKA (reference sequence). The CDR3 length is 12 residues. In nucleotides, the CDR3 is TGCAGTGCTCCGACAGGGCCAGATACGCAGTATTTT. Translating it yields CSAPTGPDTQYF.

The chain links TRBV27 to TRBJ2-1; D not resolved. The CDR3 totals 20 residues. With 8 bases removed from V and 0 bases from J, the gap between germline ends came to 29 bases. The V gene's germline CDR1 is MNHEY and CDR2 SMNVEV (reference sequence). The DNA for the CDR3 is TGTGCCAGCGGGAAAGGTTGGCGTTACTTATCTGGTAGCTCCTACAATGAGCAGTTCTTC. Amino acid sequence: CASGKGWRYLSGSSYNEQFF.